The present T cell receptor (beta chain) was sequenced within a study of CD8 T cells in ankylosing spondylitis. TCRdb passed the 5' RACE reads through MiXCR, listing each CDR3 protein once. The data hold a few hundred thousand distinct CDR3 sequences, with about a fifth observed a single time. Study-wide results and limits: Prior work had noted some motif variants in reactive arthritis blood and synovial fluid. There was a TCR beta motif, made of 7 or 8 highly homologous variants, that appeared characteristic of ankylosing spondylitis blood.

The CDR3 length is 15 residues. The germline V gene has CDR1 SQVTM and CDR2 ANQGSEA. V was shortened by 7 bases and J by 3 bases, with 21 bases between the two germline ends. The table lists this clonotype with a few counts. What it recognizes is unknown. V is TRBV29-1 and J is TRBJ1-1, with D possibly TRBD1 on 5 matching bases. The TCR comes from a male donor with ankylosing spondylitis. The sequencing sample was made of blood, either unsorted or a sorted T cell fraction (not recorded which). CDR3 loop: CSAPGGSFVDTEAFF. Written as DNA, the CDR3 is TGCAGCGCCCCCGGGGGTAGCTTTGTAGACACTGAAGCTTTCTTT.